The next 14 T cell receptor beta chains were all read from a single sample in a study of T cell responses to AZD1222 COVID-19 vaccine. Sequenced by immunoSEQ multiplex PCR; TCRdb stores in-frame clones only, minus some. The sample contains 140,000 or so clones, approximately 91% of which appear only once. This sample comprised peripheral blood, obtained 28 days after the second AZD1222 dose. Receptors originate from an adult who received the AZD1222 COVID-19 vaccine.

This clone appeared once. The rearrangement uses TRBV12-3 or TRBV12-4 and TRBJ1-2; D may be TRBD1 (6 bases). V shed 5 bases and J shed 7 bases, with 14 bases lying between them. This CDR3 is 13 amino acids long. CDR3 region: CASSPQGLGGYTF. The CDR3 region has the DNA TGTGCCAGCAGTCCCCAGGGGTTGGGTGGCTACACCTTC.

The chain recombines TRBV5-1 with TRBJ1-2; possibly TRBD1 for D (5 bases). V shed 0 bases and J shed 5 bases, with 17 bases lying between them. The CDR3 loop spans 16 amino acids. The germline V gene encodes CDR1 SGHRS and CDR2 YFSETQ. The CDR3 loop is CASSLVPDGGTYGYTF. CDR3 nucleotide sequence: TGCGCCAGCAGCTTGGTTCCGGACGGGGGGACTTATGGCTACACCTTC.

The rearrangement links TRBV6-5 to TRBJ1-2; perhaps TRBD1 as D (6 bases). V lost 5 bases, J lost 4 bases, and 14 bases lay in between. Germline CDR1 is MNHEY and CDR2 is SVGAGI. This CDR3 contains 14 residues. The CDR3 is CASSTPQGFYGYTF. The CDR3 DNA reads as TGTGCCAGCAGTACCCCACAGGGATTCTATGGCTACACCTTC.

The chain uses TRBV5-1 and TRBJ1-2; 9 bases fit TRBD1. J lost 6 bases, V lost 0 bases, and 3 bases had no gene match. The CDR3 is made up of 14 amino acids. CDR1 and CDR2 from the germline V gene are SGHRS and YFSETQ. CDR3 sequence: CASSLGDREDGYTF. The CDR3 bases are TGCGCCAGCAGCTTGGGGGACAGGGAAGATGGCTACACCTTC.

This rearrangement joins TRBV18 to TRBJ1-1; 12 nucleotides align to TRBD1. V gave up 3 bases and J gave up 0 bases; unmatched junction bases: 2. The CDR3 is 16 amino acids. CDR1 is KGHSH, CDR2 LQKENI, per germline. For the CDR3, the DNA is TGTGCCAGCTCACCGGGACAGGGGGCTCTGAACACTGAAGCTTTCTTT. It specifies CASSPGQGALNTEAFF.

This clone showed up just once. This rearrangement joins TRBV6-5 to TRBJ1-5; D perhaps matches TRBD1 (6 bases). Germline V gene data show CDR1 as MNHEY and CDR2 as SVGAGI. This CDR3 has 15 amino acids. Trimming removed 6 bases from V and 0 bases from J, with 12 bases in between. The chain's CDR3 is CASRRGGNSNQPQHF. CDR3 DNA: TGTGCCAGCAGACGAGGGGGTAATAGCAATCAGCCCCAGCATTTT.

The chain has TRBV6-6 and TRBJ1-2; weak D call: TRBD1 (5 bases). V was shortened by 7 bases and J by 3 bases, with 9 bases between the two germline ends. CDR3 length equals 12 residues. Germline V CDR1 and CDR2: MNHNY, SVGAGI (reference sequence). The CDR3 reads CASTEGDYGYTF. The CDR3 DNA is TGTGCCAGCACCGAAGGGGACTATGGCTACACCTTC.

The gene calls are TRBV9 and TRBJ1-1; maybe TRBD1 (5 bases). Trimming took off 2 bases at V and 8 bases at J, with 13 bases between the two ends. Germline CDR1 and CDR2: SGDLS and YYNGEE. This CDR3 comprises 13 residues. The CDR3 sequence: CASSVGVNPEAFF. The CDR3 coding sequence is TGTGCCAGCAGCGTGGGGGTGAACCCAGAAGCTTTCTTT. Based on the CDR3 plus reference TRBV9 and TRBJ1-1, the full variable domain is DSGVTQTPKHLITATGQRVTLRCSPRSGDLSVYWYQQSLDQGLQFLIQYYNGEERAKGNILERFSAQQFPDLHSELNLSSLELGDSALYFCASSVGVNPEAFFGQGTRLTVV.

This clone was detected a few times. This rearrangement joins TRBV2 to TRBJ1-5; 7 bases align to TRBD1. V trimming: 5 bases; J trimming: 2 bases; junction bases outside the gene matches: 3. Germline V CDR1 and CDR2: SNHLY, FYNNEI. The CDR3 spans 14 residues. In DNA form, the CDR3 reads TGTGCCAGCAGTTGGGACAGCGGCAATCAGCCCCAGCATTTT. Translated: CASSWDSGNQPQHF.

The chain carries TRBV19 and TRBJ1-3; a weak D match, TRBD1 (5 bases). Trimming pared 5 bases from V and 0 bases from J, leaving 11 bases between. The CDR3 contains 15 residues. Germline loops: CDR1 LNHDA, CDR2 SQIVND (reference sequence). The CDR3 DNA reads as TGTGCCAGTAGTGACAGTGGGAGCTCTGGAAACACCATATATTTT. The encoded protein is CASSDSGSSGNTIYF.

In its sample, this clone was seen once. The chain joins TRBV6-5 to TRBJ1-6, with 7 bases lining up with TRBD1. The CDR3 runs to 15 residues. CDR1 is MNHEY and CDR2 is SVGAGI in the germline V gene. J lost 1 base, V lost 6 bases, and 3 bases had no gene match. For the CDR3, the DNA is TGTGCCAGCAGACCAGGGGGGTCCTATAATTCACCCCTCCACTTT. Amino acids: CASRPGGSYNSPLHF.

V is TRBV2 and J is TRBJ1-2, with 7 bases lining up with TRBD1. Germline CDR1 SNHLY, CDR2 FYNNEI. CDR3 length: 12 amino acids. V trimming: 8 bases; J trimming: 8 bases; junction bases outside the gene matches: 8. The CDR3 sequence: CASQGVLGGYTF. CDR3 coding DNA: TGTGCCAGCCAGGGGGTCCTCGGGGGCTACACCTTC.

This clone appeared a single time. This chain uses TRBV19 with TRBJ1-2; 8 bases line up with TRBD1. V dropped 3 bases and J dropped 4; count of bases not matched to a gene: 13. CDR1 is LNHDA and CDR2 is SQIVND in the germline V gene (reference sequence). This CDR3 has 17 amino acids. In DNA, the CDR3 is TGTGCCAGTAGTATTCTCCCCTCAGGGGGCGCCGGCTATGGCTACACCTTC. Translating it yields CASSILPSGGAGYGYTF. The full variable domain, its missing parts supplied by reference TRBV19 and TRBJ1-2, is DGGITQSPKYLFRKEGQNVTLSCEQNLNHDAMYWYRQDPGQGLRLIYYSQIVNDFQKGDIAEGYSVSREKKESFPLTVTSAQKNPTAFYLCASSILPSGGAGYGYTFGSGTRLTVV.

This clone is a singleton in its sample. This chain uses TRBV5-4 with TRBJ1-3; D is undetermined. The length of the CDR3 is 16 residues. CDR1 and CDR2 from the germline V gene are SGHNT and YYREEE (reference sequence). V lost 4 bases, J lost 0 bases, and 14 bases lay in between. CDR3 sequence: CASSARQESSGNTIYF. The CDR3 DNA is TGTGCCAGCAGCGCCAGGCAGGAAAGCTCTGGAAACACCATATATTTT.